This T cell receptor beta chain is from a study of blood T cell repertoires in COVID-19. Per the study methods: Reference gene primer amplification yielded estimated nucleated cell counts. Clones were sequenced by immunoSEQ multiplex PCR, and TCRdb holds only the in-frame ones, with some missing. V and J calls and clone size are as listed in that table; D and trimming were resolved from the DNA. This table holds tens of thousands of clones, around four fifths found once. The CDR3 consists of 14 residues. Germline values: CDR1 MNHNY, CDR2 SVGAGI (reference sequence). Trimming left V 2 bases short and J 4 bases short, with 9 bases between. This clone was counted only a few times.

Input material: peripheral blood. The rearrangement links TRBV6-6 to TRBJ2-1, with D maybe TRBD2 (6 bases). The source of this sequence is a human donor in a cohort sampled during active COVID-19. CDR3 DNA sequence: TGTGCCAGCAGTTACCGGCTAGCGTACAATGAGCAGTTCTTC. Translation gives CASSYRLAYNEQFF.